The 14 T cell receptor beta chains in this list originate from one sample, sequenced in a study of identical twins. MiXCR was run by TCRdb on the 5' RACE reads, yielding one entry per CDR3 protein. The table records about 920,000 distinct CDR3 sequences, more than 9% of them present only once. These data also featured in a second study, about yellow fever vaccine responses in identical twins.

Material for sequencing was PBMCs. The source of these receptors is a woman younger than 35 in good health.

CDR3 sequence reads: CASTSLQEINYGYTF. The DNA for the CDR3 is TGTGCCAGCACCTCACTCCAGGAGATTAACTATGGCTACACCTTC. The chain uses TRBV6-1 and TRBJ1-2, with D unclear. V gave up 7 bases and J gave up 1 base, with 16 bases separating them. This CDR3 spans 15 amino acids. Germline V gene lookup returns CDR1 MNHNS and CDR2 SASEGT.

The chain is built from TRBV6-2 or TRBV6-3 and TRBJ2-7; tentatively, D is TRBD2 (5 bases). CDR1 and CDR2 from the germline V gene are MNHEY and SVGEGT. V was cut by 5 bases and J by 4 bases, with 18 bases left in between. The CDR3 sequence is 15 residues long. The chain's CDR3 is CASSTTRGRPYEQYV. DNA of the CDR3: TGTGCCAGCAGTACTACTCGAGGGCGGCCTTACGAGCAGTACGTC.

The CDR3 DNA reads as TGTGCCAGCGCTAAAACGGGACAGGGGCTCATCGATGAGCAGTTCTTC. It codes for CASAKTGQGLIDEQFF. J is TRBJ2-1 and V is TRBV7-6; 10 positions agree with TRBD1. CDR1 and CDR2 from the germline V gene are SGHVS and FNYEAQ. V gave up 8 bases and J gave up 8 bases; unmatched junction bases: 15. The CDR3 is 16 residues long.

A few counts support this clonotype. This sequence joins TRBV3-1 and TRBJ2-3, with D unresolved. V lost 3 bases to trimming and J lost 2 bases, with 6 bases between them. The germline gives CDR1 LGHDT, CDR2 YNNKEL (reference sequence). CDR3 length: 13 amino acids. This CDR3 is CASSHAHTDTQYF. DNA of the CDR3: TGTGCCAGCAGCCACGCGCACACAGATACGCAGTATTTT.

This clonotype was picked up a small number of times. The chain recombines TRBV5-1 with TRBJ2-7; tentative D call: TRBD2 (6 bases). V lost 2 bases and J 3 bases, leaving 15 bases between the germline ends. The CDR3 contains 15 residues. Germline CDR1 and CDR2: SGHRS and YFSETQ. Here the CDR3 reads CASSFSLGGYYEQYF. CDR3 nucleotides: TGCGCCAGCAGCTTTTCCCTGGGAGGTTACTACGAGCAGTACTTC. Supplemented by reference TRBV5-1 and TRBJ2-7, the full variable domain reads KAGVTQTPRYLIKTRGQQVTLSCSPISGHRSVSWYQQTPGQGLQFLFEYFSETQRNKGNFPGRFSGRQFSNSRSEMNVSTLELGDSALYLCASSFSLGGYYEQYFGPGTRLTVT.

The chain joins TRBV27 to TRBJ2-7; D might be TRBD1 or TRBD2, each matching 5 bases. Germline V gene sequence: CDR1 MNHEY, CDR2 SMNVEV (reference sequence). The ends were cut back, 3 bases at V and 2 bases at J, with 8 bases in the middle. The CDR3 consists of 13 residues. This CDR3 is CASSLGVPYEQYF. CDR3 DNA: TGTGCCAGCAGTTTGGGGGTCCCCTACGAGCAGTACTTC.

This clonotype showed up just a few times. Here the CDR3 DNA reads TGTGCCACCAGCCAGACAGACAATCAGCCCCAGCATTTT. This gives the protein CATSQTDNQPQHF. The chain is built from TRBV15 and TRBJ1-5, with D maybe TRBD1 (5 bases). V dropped 5 bases and J dropped 3 bases, with 8 bases sitting between them. The CDR3 is 13 residues long. Germline CDR1 LNHNV, CDR2 YYDKDF (reference sequence). The variable domain in full, completed from reference TRBV15 and TRBJ1-5, reads DAMVIQNPRYQVTQFGKPVTLSCSQTLNHNVMYWYQQKSSQAPKLLFHYYDKDFNNEADTPDNFQSRRPNTSFCFLDIRSPGLGDTAMYLCATSQTDNQPQHFGDGTRLSIL.

CDR3 amino acids: CSAPVTGRDLAGANVLTF. CDR3 in DNA: TGCAGTGCGCCGGTTACCGGGCGGGACTTGGCTGGGGCCAACGTCCTGACTTTC. The chain is built from TRBV20-1 and TRBJ2-6; perhaps TRBD2 as D (6 bases). This CDR3 has 18 amino acids. Germline CDR1 is DFQATT and CDR2 is SNEGSKA (reference sequence). The V end lost 6 bases, the J end lost 2 bases, and 23 bases lay between the germline ends.

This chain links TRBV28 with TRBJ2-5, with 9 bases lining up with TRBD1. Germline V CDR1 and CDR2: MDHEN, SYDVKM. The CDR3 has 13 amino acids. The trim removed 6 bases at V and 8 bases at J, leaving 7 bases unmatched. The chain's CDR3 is CASSPPGQGTQYF. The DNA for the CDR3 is TGTGCCAGCAGCCCGCCGGGACAGGGAACCCAGTACTTC.

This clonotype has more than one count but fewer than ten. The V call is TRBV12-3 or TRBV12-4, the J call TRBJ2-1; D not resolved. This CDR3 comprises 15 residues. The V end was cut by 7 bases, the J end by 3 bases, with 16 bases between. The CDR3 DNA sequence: TGTGCCAGCACCCCCGCGATTTACAACTACAATGAGCAGTTCTTC. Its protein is CASTPAIYNYNEQFF.

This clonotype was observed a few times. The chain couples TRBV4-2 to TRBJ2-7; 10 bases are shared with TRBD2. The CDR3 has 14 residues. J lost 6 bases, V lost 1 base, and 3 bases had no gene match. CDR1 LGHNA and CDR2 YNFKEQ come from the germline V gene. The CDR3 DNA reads TGTGCCAGCAGCCAAGGGCTAGCGGGAGCCGAGCAGTACTTC. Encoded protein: CASSQGLAGAEQYF.

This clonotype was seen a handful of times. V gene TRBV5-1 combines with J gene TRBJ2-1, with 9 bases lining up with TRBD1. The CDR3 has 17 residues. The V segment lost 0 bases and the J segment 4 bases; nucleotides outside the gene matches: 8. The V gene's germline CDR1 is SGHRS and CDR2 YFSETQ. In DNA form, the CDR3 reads TGCGCCAGCAGCTTGGGCACCGGGACAGGGTATTACAATGAGCAGTTCTTC. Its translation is CASSLGTGTGYYNEQFF.

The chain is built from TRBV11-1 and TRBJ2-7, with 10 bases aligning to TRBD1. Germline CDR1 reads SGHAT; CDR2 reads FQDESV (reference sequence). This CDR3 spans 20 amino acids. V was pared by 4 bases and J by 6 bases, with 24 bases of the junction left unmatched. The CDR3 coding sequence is TGTGCCAGCAGCTCCGAGGTGCCCGGCGCCGGGACAGGGGATAAAGGCGAGCAGTACTTC. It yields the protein CASSSEVPGAGTGDKGEQYF.

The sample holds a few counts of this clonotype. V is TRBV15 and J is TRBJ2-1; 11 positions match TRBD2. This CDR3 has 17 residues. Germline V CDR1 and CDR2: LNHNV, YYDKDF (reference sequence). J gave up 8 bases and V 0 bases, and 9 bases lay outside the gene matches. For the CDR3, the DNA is TGTGCCACCAGCAGAGAGGTTAGCGGGAGGGCGGGCCATGAGCAGTTCTTC. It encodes CATSREVSGRAGHEQFF.